This entry is about one T cell receptor (beta chain). This entry is derived from a study of blood T cell repertoires in COVID-19. Across the study: The United States, Italy and Spain provided the acute and convalescent COVID-19 samples.

Profiled with immunoSEQ multiplex PCR; TCRdb holds only in-frame clones, not every one. The sample has approximately 300,000 clones; about 92% are singletons. This receptor was obtained from a woman younger than 45 who had recovered from COVID-19. Sample: PBMCs or T cells enriched from blood (not recorded which).

The CDR3 sequence is CATSDPMGGAGYNEQFF. CDR3 bases: TGTGCCACCAGTGATCCCATGGGGGGGGCTGGCTACAATGAGCAGTTCTTC. V usage is TRBV24-1 and J usage is TRBJ2-1, with D possibly matching TRBD2 (7 bases). There are 17 residues in the CDR3. V was clipped by 3 bases and J by 3 bases, with 17 bases between them. From germline, CDR1 is KGHDR and CDR2 SFDVKD.